A single sample gave rise to the 26 T cell receptor beta chains below, sequenced in a study of CD8 T cells in Susac syndrome. After extraction with the RNeasy kit, roughly 0.45 to 1 ug of the RNA was reverse transcribed using random hexamers. MiXCR, applied by TCRdb to the immunoSEQ multiplex PCR reads, yields one record per CDR3 protein. The table lists a few hundred thousand distinct CDR3 sequences, approximately 95% of them singletons, with about 0.08% in the top ten. Material for sequencing was CD4+ T cells from PBMCs. These receptors were obtained from a human donor with multiple sclerosis.

CDR3 residues: CAWTWGMNTDTQYF. The CDR3 DNA is TGTGCCTGGACATGGGGGATGAACACAGATACGCAGTATTTT. The chain carries TRBV30 and TRBJ2-3; either TRBD1 or TRBD2 may supply D (5 bases each). Trimming shortened V by 4 bases and J by 2 bases, and 13 bases separated the two germline ends. Germline-derived CDR1 and CDR2 are GTSNPN and SVGIG (reference sequence). This CDR3 is 14 amino acids long.

There are a few counts of this clonotype. The J gene is TRBJ1-1, the V gene TRBV18; D remains ambiguous. This CDR3 spans 13 amino acids. Per germline, CDR1 KGHSH and CDR2 LQKENI. V lost 3 bases and J 5 bases, leaving 10 bases between the germline ends. CDR3 protein: CASSPSGDTEAFF. The CDR3 DNA sequence: TGTGCCAGCTCACCTTCCGGGGATACTGAAGCTTTCTTT. Together with reference TRBV18 and TRBJ1-1, the CDR3 gives the full variable domain: NAGVMQNPRHLVRRRGQEARLRCSPMKGHSHVYWYRQLPEEGLKFMVYLQKENIIDESGMPKERFSAEFPKEGPSILRIQQVVRGDSAAYFCASSPSGDTEAFFGQGTRLTVV.

The chain employs TRBV13 and TRBJ2-3; D is uncertain. From germline, CDR1 is PRHDT and CDR2 FYEKMQ (reference sequence). Deletions cut 7 bases from V and 2 bases from J, with 7 bases between. This CDR3 region has 12 residues. The CDR3 DNA follows: TGTGCCAGCAAAAGGACCACAGATACGCAGTATTTT. Translated, it gives CASKRTTDTQYF.

The J gene is TRBJ1-4, the V gene TRBV5-1; 10 positions match TRBD1. V lost 3 bases and J lost 6; bases outside the gene matches: 2. The CDR3 contains 14 residues. Germline V gene sequence: CDR1 SGHRS, CDR2 YFSETQ. For the CDR3, the DNA is TGCGCCAGCAGCTGGGGGACAGGGGATGAAAAACTGTTTTTT. Residues: CASSWGTGDEKLFF.

J is TRBJ1-6 and V is TRBV3-1, with D tentatively TRBD1 (5 bases). Germline V CDR1 and CDR2: LGHDT, YNNKEL (reference sequence). V lost 0 bases to trimming and J lost 16 bases, with 16 bases between them. The CDR3 loop spans 14 amino acids. CDR3 residues: CASSQEGGLPGLHF. The CDR3 nucleotides are TGTGCCAGCAGCCAAGAGGGGGGACTTCCGGGACTCCACTTT.

This chain links TRBV29-1 with TRBJ1-2, with 7 bases aligning to TRBD1. With 7 bases clipped from V and 5 bases from J, the junction kept 7 bases outside the gene matches. The CDR3 loop spans 12 amino acids. Per germline, CDR1 SQVTM and CDR2 ANQGSEA. CDR3 coding DNA: TGCAGCGCTTCCGACAGGGCGTATGGCTACACCTTC. Translated: CSASDRAYGYTF. The full variable domain, rest sourced from reference TRBV29-1 and TRBJ1-2, is SAVISQKPSRDICQRGTSLTIQCQVDSQVTMMFWYRQQPGQSLTLIATANQGSEATYESGFVIDKFPISRPNLTFSTLTVSNMSPEDSSIYLCSASDRAYGYTFGSGTRLTVV.

This chain joins TRBV3-1 and TRBJ2-3, with no clear D. V was pared by 3 bases and J by 0 bases, with 10 bases between. This CDR3 is 15 amino acids long. In germline, CDR1 is LGHDT, CDR2 YNNKEL (reference sequence). The chain's CDR3 is CASSHRQTSTDTQYF. CDR3 DNA: TGTGCCAGCAGCCATCGGCAGACTAGCACAGATACGCAGTATTTT.

The chain recombines TRBV30 with TRBJ1-4; tentative D call: TRBD1 (6 bases). Per the germline V gene, CDR1 is GTSNPN and CDR2 is SVGIG (reference sequence). The CDR3 runs to 12 residues. V was clipped by 4 bases and J by 8 bases, with 11 bases between them. The CDR3 here is CAWTVGGEKLFF. The CDR3 region has the DNA TGTGCCTGGACCGTCGGGGGCGAAAAACTGTTTTTT.

The chain recombines TRBV20-1 with TRBJ2-2, with D possibly being TRBD2 (5 bases). CDR1 DFQATT and CDR2 SNEGSKA come from the germline V gene (reference sequence). This CDR3 is 14 amino acids long. V was cut by 6 bases and J by 0 bases, with 11 bases left in between. The CDR3 bases are TGCAGTGCCCATGCGGGTGCGAACACCGGGGAGCTGTTTTTT. Encoded protein: CSAHAGANTGELFF.

The rearrangement uses TRBV29-1 and TRBJ2-1; D is unclear. The CDR3 is 10 residues long. Germline CDR1 reads SQVTM; CDR2 reads ANQGSEA. Between the trimmed V and J ends, which lost 4 bases and 11 bases, there was a span of 9 bases. The CDR3 spells CSVGGSQQFF. CDR3 nucleotide sequence: TGCAGCGTTGGAGGCTCTCAGCAGTTCTTC.

The rearrangement joins TRBV29-1 to TRBJ2-3; TRBD2 is a possible D gene (5 bases). Between the trimmed V and J ends, which lost 6 bases and 6 bases, there was a span of 19 bases. CDR1 and CDR2 (germline): SQVTM, ANQGSEA. The CDR3 extends over 14 amino acids. The CDR3 region is CSVASGTSGDTQYF. CDR3 nucleotide sequence: TGCAGCGTCGCATCGGGAACATCGGGGGATACGCAGTATTTT.

This chain uses TRBV30 with TRBJ1-4, with TRBD1 matching over 8 bases. The V and J ends lost 0 bases and 13 bases, in that order; junction bases with no gene match: 4. Germline V lookup: CDR1 GTSNPN, CDR2 SVGIG (reference sequence). The CDR3 has 12 residues. This CDR3 reads CAWSVGQGGLFF. DNA of the CDR3: TGTGCCTGGAGTGTTGGACAGGGCGGACTGTTTTTT.

The genes are TRBV12-3 or TRBV12-4 and TRBJ2-7; unclear D gene. The CDR3 sequence is 14 residues long. The V end lost 0 bases, the J end lost 6 bases, and 12 bases lay between the germline ends. The CDR3 loop reads CASSLARTFSEQYF. The CDR3 DNA reads TGTGCCAGCAGTTTAGCCAGGACCTTCTCCGAGCAGTACTTC.

The chain links TRBV28 to TRBJ2-5, with D possibly TRBD2 on 5 matching bases. The V and J ends lost 6 bases and 1 base respectively, with 15 bases between them. CDR3 length: 15 amino acids. In germline, CDR1 is MDHEN, CDR2 SYDVKM. CDR3 sequence: CASRRSKAVQETQYF. The CDR3 DNA reads as TGTGCCAGCAGACGATCCAAAGCGGTCCAAGAGACCCAGTACTTC.

The chain couples TRBV27 to TRBJ2-7, with D hard to call. CDR3 size: 13 residues. The germline V gene encodes CDR1 MNHEY and CDR2 SMNVEV (reference sequence). V lost 3 bases to trimming and J lost 3 bases, with 9 bases between them. The chain's CDR3 is CASSFSMGYEQYF. The CDR3 DNA sequence: TGTGCCAGCAGTTTCAGTATGGGCTACGAGCAGTACTTC.

The chain combines TRBV2 with TRBJ2-7, with D perhaps TRBD1 or TRBD2 (5 bases each). V lost 8 bases and J 6 bases, leaving 14 bases between the germline ends. The CDR3 has 12 residues. Germline CDR1 reads SNHLY; CDR2 reads FYNNEI. The CDR3 loop reads CASRPGSLEQYF. The CDR3 coding sequence is TGTGCCAGCCGTCCAGGGAGCCTCGAGCAGTACTTC.

Regarding this clonotype: The germline gene is not matched at one end of the junction; a read error may be the cause. V usage is TRBV7-9 and J usage is TRBJ1-6; no reliable D call. The CDR3 totals 11 residues. Germline loops: CDR1 SEHNR, CDR2 FQNEAQ (reference sequence). CDR3 sequence (DNA): TGTGCCAGCAGCCGAGATTCTCCCCACGTATTT. It specifies CASSRDSPHVF.

The rearrangement uses TRBV4-2 and TRBJ2-7, with TRBD2 as a possible D gene (6 bases). The CDR3 has 15 amino acids. V was shortened by 0 bases and J by 7 bases, with 16 bases between the two germline ends. Germline V CDR1 and CDR2: LGHNA, YNFKEQ. The CDR3 protein is CASSQELAGLAEQYF. The CDR3 DNA reads as TGTGCCAGCAGCCAAGAATTGGCGGGGCTCGCAGAGCAGTACTTC.

V gene TRBV10-3 combines with J gene TRBJ1-2; 9 bases line up with TRBD1. CDR1 and CDR2 (germline): ENHRY, SYGVKD. The CDR3 runs 14 residues. The V segment lost 6 bases and the J segment 2 bases; nucleotides outside the gene matches: 4. CDR3 in amino acids: CAIRDRGRNYGYTF. DNA of the CDR3: TGTGCCATCAGGGACAGGGGTCGCAACTATGGCTACACCTTC.

The V and J genes are TRBV7-3 and TRBJ1-2; no definite D call. The CDR3 covers 13 residues. Per germline, CDR1 SGHTA and CDR2 FQGTGA. V lost 5 bases to trimming and J lost 7 bases, with 14 bases between them. CDR3 in amino acids: CASSPDGDLGYTF. Written as DNA, the CDR3 is TGTGCCAGCAGCCCAGATGGAGATCTTGGCTACACCTTC.

The chain has TRBV20-1 and TRBJ2-5; D is uncertain. Trimming left V 5 bases short and J 5 bases short, with 12 bases between. Germline CDR1 DFQATT, CDR2 SNEGSKA (reference sequence). This CDR3 is 12 amino acids long. The CDR3 DNA follows: TGCAGTGCTCAGGAAGACGTTGAGACCCAGTACTTC. Protein: CSAQEDVETQYF.

V gene TRBV3-1 combines with J gene TRBJ2-3; D is unclear. V gave up 2 bases and J gave up 5 bases, with 5 bases separating them. The CDR3 totals 12 residues. Germline-derived CDR1 and CDR2 are LGHDT and YNNKEL (reference sequence). The CDR3: CASSQPLDTQYF. In DNA, the CDR3 is TGTGCCAGCAGCCAACCTTTAGATACGCAGTATTTT.

The rearrangement uses TRBV30 and TRBJ2-7, with D perhaps assigned TRBD1 or TRBD2 (5 bases each). The length of the CDR3 is 13 residues. Trimming took off 0 bases at V and 5 bases at J, with 11 bases between the two ends. The germline CDR1 and CDR2 sequences are GTSNPN and SVGIG (reference sequence). The CDR3 DNA is TGTGCCTGGAGTGTACTAAGGGACCACGAGCAGTACTTC. Residues: CAWSVLRDHEQYF.

The chain carries TRBV3-1 and TRBJ1-1; TRBD1 matches at 8 bases. V lost 3 bases, J lost 8 bases, and 5 bases stayed unmatched. The germline CDR1 and CDR2 sequences are LGHDT and YNNKEL (reference sequence). The CDR3 extends over 13 amino acids. CDR3 sequence: CASSHRTGKEAFF. In nucleotides, the CDR3 is TGTGCCAGCAGCCATCGGACAGGGAAAGAAGCTTTCTTT.

This clonotype was counted between two and nine times. V gene TRBV2 combines with J gene TRBJ2-3; 7 bases align to TRBD2. This CDR3 contains 15 residues. The germline V gene has CDR1 SNHLY and CDR2 FYNNEI. J lost 0 bases, V lost 4 bases, and 4 bases had no gene match. Here the CDR3 reads CASSVGGGSTDTQYF. The CDR3 DNA follows: TGTGCCAGCAGTGTCGGCGGGGGAAGCACAGATACGCAGTATTTT.

The V call is TRBV6-9, the J call TRBJ1-6; no clear D. Germline loops: CDR1 MNHGY, CDR2 SVAAGI. Trimming took off 11 bases at V and 6 bases at J, with 17 bases between the two ends. This CDR3 has 14 residues. CDR3 region: CAALSRSPNSPLHF. The CDR3 nucleotides are TGTGCCGCCCTGTCAAGAAGCCCTAATTCACCCCTCCACTTT.